This record concerns one TCR beta chain sequence. Its antigen is undetermined. Time point of the sample: week 11, during vaccination. What each vaccine dose contained was 300 ug of mutant IDH1 20-mer peptide, accompanied by topical imiquimod. The record originates from a study of a mutant IDH1 vaccine in newly diagnosed glioma. Study-wide context: It was radiotherapy, temozolomide, or both that patients received previously, with most receiving both.

CDR1 and CDR2 (germline): SGHTS, YDEGEE. The ends were cut back, 0 bases at V and 4 bases at J, with 13 bases in the middle. This CDR3 has 15 residues. Produced via immunoSEQ multiplex PCR; TCRdb's table is partial and in-frame only. The sample holds roughly 110,000 clones, 75% to 90% seen once. The sample here was PBMCs, taken from a glioma patient whose treatment included an IDH1 peptide vaccine. The receptor was derived from a woman in her fifties or sixties with glioma. The chain joins TRBV5-8 to TRBJ1-2; a possible D gene is TRBD1 (5 bases). In nucleotides, the CDR3 is TGTGCCAGCAGCTTGGCCTCGGCAGGGTCCTATGGCTACACCTTC. Translating it yields CASSLASAGSYGYTF.